This T cell receptor beta chain was sequenced during a study of T cell repertoires in cytomegalovirus infection. This clonotype was observed many times. Its antigen is unknown. This CDR3 is built from 15 residues. After removal of 4 bases from V and 2 bases from J, the junction contained 2 bases not matched to a gene. Germline V lookup: CDR1 SGHTA, CDR2 FQGNSA. TCRdb independently ran MiXCR on the reads; one entry per CDR3 protein. The sample records 600,000 to 700,000 distinct CDR3 sequences, about 33% being singletons. The sequence came from a human donor in good health (CMV status not recorded). Some clones in this sample may be carry-over from other donors' samples. The rearrangement uses TRBV7-2 and TRBJ2-6, with TRBD1 matching 7 bases. The input for sequencing was cultured PBMCs, taken from culture after CMV antigen stimulation. The CDR3, as DNA: TGTGCCAGCAGCTCGGGACAGCCTGGGGCCAACGTCCTGACTTTC. This encodes CASSSGQPGANVLTF.